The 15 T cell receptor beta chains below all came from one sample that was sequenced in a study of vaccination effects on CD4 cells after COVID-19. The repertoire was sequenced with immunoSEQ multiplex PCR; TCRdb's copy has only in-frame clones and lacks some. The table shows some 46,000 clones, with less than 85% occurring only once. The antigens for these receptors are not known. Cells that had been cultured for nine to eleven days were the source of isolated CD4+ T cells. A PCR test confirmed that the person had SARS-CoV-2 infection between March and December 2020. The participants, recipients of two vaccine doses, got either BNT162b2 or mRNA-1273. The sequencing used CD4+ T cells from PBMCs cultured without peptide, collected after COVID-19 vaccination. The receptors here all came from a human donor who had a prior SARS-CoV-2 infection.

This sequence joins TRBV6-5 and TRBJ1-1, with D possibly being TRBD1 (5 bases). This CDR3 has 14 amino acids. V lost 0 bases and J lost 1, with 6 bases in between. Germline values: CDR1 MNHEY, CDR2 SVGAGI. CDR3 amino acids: CASSYSGGNTEAFF. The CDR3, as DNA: TGTGCCAGCAGTTACTCGGGGGGGAACACTGAAGCTTTCTTT.

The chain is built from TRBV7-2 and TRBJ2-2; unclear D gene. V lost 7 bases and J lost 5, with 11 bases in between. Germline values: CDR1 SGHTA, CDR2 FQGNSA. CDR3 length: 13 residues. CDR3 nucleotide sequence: TGTGCCAGCAAGCTTACCCGGACCGGGGAGCTGTTTTTT. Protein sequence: CASKLTRTGELFF.

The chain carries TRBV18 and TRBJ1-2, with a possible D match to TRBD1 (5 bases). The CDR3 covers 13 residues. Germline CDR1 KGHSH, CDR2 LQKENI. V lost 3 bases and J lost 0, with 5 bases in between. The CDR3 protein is CASSPGPNYGYTF. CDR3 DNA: TGTGCCAGCTCACCGGGACCTAACTATGGCTACACCTTC.

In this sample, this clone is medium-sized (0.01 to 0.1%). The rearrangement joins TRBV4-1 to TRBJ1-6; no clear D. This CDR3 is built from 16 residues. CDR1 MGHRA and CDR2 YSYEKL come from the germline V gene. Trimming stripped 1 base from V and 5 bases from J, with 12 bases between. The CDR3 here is CASSQVLDVDNSPLHF. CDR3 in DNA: TGCGCCAGCAGCCAAGTTTTGGACGTTGATAATTCACCCCTCCACTTT.

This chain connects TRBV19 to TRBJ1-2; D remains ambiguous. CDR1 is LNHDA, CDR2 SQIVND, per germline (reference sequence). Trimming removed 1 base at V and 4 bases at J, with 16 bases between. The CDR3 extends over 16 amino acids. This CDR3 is CASSIGAARLSYGYTF. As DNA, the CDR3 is TGTGCCAGTAGTATAGGAGCGGCAAGGTTATCCTATGGCTACACCTTC.

CDR3 sequence reads: CASSFGTAFDTIYF. CDR3 nucleotides: TGTGCCAGCAGTTTCGGGACAGCATTTGACACCATATATTTT. The chain joins TRBV6-5 to TRBJ1-3; 7 bases are a match to TRBD1. The germline V gene has CDR1 MNHEY and CDR2 SVGAGI. This CDR3 has 14 amino acids. With 4 bases clipped from V and 8 bases from J, the junction kept 8 bases outside the gene matches.

CDR3 amino acids: CASSEIGRGDGYTF. In nucleotides, the CDR3 is TGTGCCAGCAGTGAAATTGGGAGGGGGGATGGCTACACCTTC. The chain carries TRBV2 and TRBJ1-2; D might be TRBD1 (6 bases). The ends were cut back, 2 bases at V and 6 bases at J, with 13 bases in the middle. CDR3 size: 14 residues. CDR1 is SNHLY and CDR2 is FYNNEI in the germline V gene.

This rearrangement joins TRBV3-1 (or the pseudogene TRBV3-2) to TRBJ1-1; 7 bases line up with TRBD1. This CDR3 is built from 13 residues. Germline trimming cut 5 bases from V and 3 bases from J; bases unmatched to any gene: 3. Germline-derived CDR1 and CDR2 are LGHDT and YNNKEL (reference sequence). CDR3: CASSRGQDTEAFF. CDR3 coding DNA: TGTGCCAGCAGCAGAGGACAGGACACTGAAGCTTTCTTT.

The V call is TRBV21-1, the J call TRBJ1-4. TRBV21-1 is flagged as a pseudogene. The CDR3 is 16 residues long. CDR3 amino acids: CASSKLCQETNTKLFF. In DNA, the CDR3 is TGTGCCAGCAGCAAGCTTTGTCAGGAGACAAATACAAAACTGTTTTTT.

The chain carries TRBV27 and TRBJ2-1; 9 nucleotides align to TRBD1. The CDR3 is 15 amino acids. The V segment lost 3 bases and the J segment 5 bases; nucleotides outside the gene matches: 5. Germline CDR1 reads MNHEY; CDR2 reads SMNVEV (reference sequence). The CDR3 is CASSFWGQGDNEQFF. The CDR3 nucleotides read TGTGCCAGCAGTTTTTGGGGACAGGGAGACAATGAGCAGTTCTTC.

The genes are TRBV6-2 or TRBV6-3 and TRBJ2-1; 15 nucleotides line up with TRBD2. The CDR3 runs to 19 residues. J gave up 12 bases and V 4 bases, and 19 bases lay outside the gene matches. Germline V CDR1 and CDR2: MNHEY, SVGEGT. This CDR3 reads CASSFAAGLAGGRAGVQFF. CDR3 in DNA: TGTGCCAGCAGTTTCGCAGCCGGACTAGCGGGGGGGCGGGCTGGAGTGCAGTTCTTC.

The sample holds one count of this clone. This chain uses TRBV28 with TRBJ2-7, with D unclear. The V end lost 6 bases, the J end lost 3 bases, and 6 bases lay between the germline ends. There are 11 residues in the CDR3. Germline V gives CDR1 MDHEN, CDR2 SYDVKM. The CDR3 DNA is TGTGCCAGCAGGGGGAACTACGAGCAGTACTTC. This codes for CASRGNYEQYF. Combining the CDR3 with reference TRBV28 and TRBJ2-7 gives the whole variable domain DVKVTQSSRYLVKRTGEKVFLECVQDMDHENMFWYRQDPGLGLRLIYFSYDVKMKEKGDIPEGYSVSREKKERFSLILESASTNQTSMYLCASRGNYEQYFGPGTRLTVT.

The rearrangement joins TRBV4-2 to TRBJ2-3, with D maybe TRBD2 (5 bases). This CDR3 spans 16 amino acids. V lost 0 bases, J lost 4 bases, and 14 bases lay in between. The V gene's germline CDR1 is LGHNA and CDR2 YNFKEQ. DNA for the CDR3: TGTGCCAGCAGCCAAGATAGGGAACTAGTTTCAGATACGCAGTATTTT. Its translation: CASSQDRELVSDTQYF.

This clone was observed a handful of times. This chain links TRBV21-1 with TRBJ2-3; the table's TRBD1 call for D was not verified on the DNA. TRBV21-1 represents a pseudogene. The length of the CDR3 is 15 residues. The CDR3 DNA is TGTGCCAGCAGCTCAACCGGGACAGCGGTCGATACGCAGTATTTT. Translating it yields CASSSTGTAVDTQYF.

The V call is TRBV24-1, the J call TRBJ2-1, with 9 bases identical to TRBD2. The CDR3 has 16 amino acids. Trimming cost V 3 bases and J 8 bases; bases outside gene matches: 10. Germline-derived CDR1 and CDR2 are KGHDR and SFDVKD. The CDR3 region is CATSDGGGRAWDEQFF. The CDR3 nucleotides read TGTGCCACCAGTGATGGGGGCGGGAGGGCCTGGGATGAGCAGTTCTTC.